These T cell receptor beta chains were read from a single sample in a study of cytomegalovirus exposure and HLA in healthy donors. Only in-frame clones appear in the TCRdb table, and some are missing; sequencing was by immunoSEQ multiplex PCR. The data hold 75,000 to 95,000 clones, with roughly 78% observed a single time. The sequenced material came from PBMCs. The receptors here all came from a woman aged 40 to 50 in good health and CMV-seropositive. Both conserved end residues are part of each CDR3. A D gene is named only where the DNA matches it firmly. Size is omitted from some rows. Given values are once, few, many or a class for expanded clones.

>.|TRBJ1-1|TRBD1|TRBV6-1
CASSVTDRANTEAFF
TGTGCCAGCAGTGTTACCGACAGGGCGAACACTGAAGCTTTCTTT
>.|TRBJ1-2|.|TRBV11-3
CASSRAAGSGYTF
TGTGCCAGCAGCCGCGCGGCAGGGTCTGGCTACACCTTC
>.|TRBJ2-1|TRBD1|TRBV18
CASSPDRGFYNEQFF
TGTGCCAGCTCTCCCGACAGGGGGTTTTACAATGAGCAGTTCTTC
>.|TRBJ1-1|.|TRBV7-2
CASNLMVAGNTEAFF
TGTGCCAGCAACTTAATGGTCGCGGGGAACACTGAAGCTTTCTTT
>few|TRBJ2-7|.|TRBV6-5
CASSPGTAGYEQYF
TGTGCCAGCAGTCCCGGGACAGCGGGCTACGAGCAGTACTTC
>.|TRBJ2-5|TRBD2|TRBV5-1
CASSVGLAGALQETQYF
TGCGCCAGCAGCGTGGGACTAGCGGGAGCACTACAAGAGACCCAGTACTTC
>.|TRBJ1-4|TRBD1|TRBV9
CASSVVAGGSEKLFF
TGTGCCAGCAGCGTAGTTGCAGGGGGCAGTGAAAAACTGTTTTTT
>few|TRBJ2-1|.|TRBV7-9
CASSSLISRNEQFF
TGTGCCAGCAGCTCCCTGATTTCGCGCAATGAGCAGTTCTTC
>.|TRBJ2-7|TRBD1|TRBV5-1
CASSITGGETYEQYF
TGCGCCAGCAGCATCACAGGGGGAGAGACCTACGAGCAGTACTTC
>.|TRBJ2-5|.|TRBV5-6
CASSPQSVRDYQETQYF
TGTGCCAGCAGCCCACAAAGCGTGCGGGACTACCAAGAGACCCAGTACTTC
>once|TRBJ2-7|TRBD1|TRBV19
CASSISTGSSYEQYF
TGTGCCAGTAGTATCTCGACAGGGAGCTCCTACGAGCAGTACTTC
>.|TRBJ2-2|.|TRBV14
CASSYQGGSGELFF
TGTGCCAGCAGCTATCAGGGGGGATCCGGGGAGCTGTTTTTT
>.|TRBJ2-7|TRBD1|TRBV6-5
CASSYGTVPYEQYF
TGTGCCAGCAGTTATGGGACAGTCCCCTACGAGCAGTACTTC
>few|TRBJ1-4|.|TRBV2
CASVQGTNEKLFF
TGTGCCAGCGTCCAGGGAACTAATGAAAAACTGTTTTTT
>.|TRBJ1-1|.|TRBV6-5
CASSYSSGVNTEAFF
TGTGCCAGCAGTTACTCGTCAGGCGTGAACACTGAAGCTTTCTTT
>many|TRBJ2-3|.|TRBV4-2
CASSRDSTDTQYF
TGTGCCAGCAGCCGGGACTCGACAGATACGCAGTATTTT